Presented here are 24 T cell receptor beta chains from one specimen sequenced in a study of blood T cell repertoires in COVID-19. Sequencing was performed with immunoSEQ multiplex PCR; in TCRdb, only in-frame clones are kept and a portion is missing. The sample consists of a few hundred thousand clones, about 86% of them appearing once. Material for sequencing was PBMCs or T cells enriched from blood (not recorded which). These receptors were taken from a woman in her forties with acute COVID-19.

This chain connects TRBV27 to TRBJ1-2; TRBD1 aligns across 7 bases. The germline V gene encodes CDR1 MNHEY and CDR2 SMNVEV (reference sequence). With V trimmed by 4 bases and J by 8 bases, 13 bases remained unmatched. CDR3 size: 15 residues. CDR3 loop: CASSYHTGVGGGYTF. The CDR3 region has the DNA TGTGCCAGCAGTTACCACACAGGGGTGGGCGGAGGCTACACCTTC.

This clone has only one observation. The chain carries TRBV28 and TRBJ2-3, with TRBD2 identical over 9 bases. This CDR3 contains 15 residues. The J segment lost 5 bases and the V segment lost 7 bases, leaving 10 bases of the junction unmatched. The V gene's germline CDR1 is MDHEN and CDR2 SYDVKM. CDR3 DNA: TGTGCCAGCAACCCTCCAGCGGGGGGTGGAGATACGCAGTATTTT. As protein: CASNPPAGGGDTQYF.

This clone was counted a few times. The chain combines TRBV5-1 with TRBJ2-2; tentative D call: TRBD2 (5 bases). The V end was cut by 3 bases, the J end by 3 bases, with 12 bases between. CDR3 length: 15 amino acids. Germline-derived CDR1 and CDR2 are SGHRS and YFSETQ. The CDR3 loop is CASSSRTDYTGELFF. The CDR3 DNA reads TGCGCCAGCAGCTCTCGGACGGACTACACCGGGGAGCTGTTTTTT.

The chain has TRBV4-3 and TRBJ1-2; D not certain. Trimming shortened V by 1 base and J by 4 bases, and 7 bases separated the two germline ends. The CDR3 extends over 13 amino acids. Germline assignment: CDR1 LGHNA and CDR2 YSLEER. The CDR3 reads CASSQVPVYGYTF. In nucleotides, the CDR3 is TGCGCCAGCAGCCAAGTCCCCGTCTATGGCTACACCTTC.

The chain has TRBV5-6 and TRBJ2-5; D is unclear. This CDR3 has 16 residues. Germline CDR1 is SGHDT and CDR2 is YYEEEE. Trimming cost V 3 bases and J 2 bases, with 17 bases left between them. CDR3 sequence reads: CASSSFTGEPQETQYF. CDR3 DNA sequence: TGTGCCAGCAGCTCATTTACCGGAGAACCTCAAGAGACCCAGTACTTC.

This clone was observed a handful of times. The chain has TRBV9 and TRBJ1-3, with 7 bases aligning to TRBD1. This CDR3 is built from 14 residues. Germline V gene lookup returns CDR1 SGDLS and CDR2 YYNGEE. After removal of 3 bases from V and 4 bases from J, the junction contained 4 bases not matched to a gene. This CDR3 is CASSGQGSGNTIYF. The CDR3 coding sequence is TGTGCCAGCAGCGGACAGGGATCAGGAAACACCATATATTTT.

The CDR3 sequence: CASSSTGTGGASGYTF. The CDR3 DNA reads TGCGCCAGCAGCAGTACCGGGACAGGGGGCGCGAGTGGCTACACCTTC. The genes are TRBV5-1 and TRBJ1-2; 12 bases agree with TRBD1. The CDR3 consists of 16 residues. Germline lookup yields CDR1 SGHRS and CDR2 YFSETQ. The trim removed 4 bases at V and 7 bases at J, leaving 11 bases unmatched.

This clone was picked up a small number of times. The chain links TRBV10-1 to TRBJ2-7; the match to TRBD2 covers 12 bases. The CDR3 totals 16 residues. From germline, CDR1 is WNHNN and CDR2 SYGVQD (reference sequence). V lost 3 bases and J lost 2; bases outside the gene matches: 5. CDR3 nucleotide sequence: TGCGCCAGCAGTGATACCGCTAGCGGGAGGGCCTACGAGCAGTACTTC. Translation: CASSDTASGRAYEQYF.

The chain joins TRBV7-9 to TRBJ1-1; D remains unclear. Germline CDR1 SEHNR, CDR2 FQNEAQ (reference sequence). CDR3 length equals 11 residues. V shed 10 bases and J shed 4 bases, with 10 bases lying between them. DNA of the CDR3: TGTGCCACGTCGGAGGGCACTGAAGCTTTCTTT. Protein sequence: CATSEGTEAFF.

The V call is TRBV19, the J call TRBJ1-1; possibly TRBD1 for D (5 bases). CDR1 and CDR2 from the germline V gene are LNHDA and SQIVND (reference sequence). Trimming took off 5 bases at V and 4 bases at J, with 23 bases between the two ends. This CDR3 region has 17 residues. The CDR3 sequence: CASSALGGGTGSTEAFF. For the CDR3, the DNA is TGTGCCAGTAGTGCCCTAGGCGGGGGAACGGGGAGCACTGAAGCTTTCTTT.

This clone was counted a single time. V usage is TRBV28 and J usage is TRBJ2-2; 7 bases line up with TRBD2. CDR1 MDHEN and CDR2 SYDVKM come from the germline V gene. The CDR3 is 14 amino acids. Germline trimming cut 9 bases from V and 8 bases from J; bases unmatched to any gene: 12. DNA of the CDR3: TGTGCCAGTATAGCGGGTACCCTGGGAGGGGAGCTGTTTTTT. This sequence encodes CASIAGTLGGELFF.

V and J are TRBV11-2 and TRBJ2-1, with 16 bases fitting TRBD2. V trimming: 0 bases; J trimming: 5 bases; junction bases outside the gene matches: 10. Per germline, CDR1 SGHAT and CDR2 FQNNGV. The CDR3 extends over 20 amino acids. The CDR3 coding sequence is TGTGCCAGCAGCTTAGAAGCGGCGGGACTAGCGGGAGGGGGGGACAATGAGCAGTTCTTC. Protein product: CASSLEAAGLAGGGDNEQFF.

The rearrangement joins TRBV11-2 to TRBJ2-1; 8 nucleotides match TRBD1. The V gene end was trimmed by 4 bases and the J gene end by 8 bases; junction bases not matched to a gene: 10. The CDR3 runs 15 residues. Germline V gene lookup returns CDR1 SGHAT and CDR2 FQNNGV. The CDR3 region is CASSSDRGRLDEQFF. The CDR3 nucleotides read TGTGCCAGCAGCTCCGACAGGGGAAGGTTGGATGAGCAGTTCTTC. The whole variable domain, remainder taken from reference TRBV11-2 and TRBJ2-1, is EAGVAQSPRYKIIEKRQSVAFWCNPISGHATLYWYQQILGQGPKLLIQFQNNGVVDDSQLPKDRFSAERLKGVDSTLKIQPAKLEDSAVYLCASSSDRGRLDEQFFGPGTRLTVL.

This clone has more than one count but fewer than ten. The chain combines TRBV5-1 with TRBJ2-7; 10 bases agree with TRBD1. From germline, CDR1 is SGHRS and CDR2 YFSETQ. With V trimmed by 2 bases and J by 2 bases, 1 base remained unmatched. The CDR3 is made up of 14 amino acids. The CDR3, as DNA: TGCGCCAGCAGCTTTGGGACAGGGGCCTACGAGCAGTACTTC. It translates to CASSFGTGAYEQYF.

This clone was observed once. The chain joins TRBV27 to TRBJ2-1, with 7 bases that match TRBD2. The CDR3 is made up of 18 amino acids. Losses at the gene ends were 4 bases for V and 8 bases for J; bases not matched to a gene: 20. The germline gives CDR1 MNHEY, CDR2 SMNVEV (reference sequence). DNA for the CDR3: TGTGCCAGCAGTTACACAGCTCCGGGGAGGGGTGGGGCATATGAGCAGTTCTTC. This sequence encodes CASSYTAPGRGGAYEQFF.

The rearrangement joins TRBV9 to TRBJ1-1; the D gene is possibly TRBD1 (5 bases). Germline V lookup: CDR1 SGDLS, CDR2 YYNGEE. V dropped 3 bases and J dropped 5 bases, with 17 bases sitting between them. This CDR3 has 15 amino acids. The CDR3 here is CASSDDSGIWTEAFF. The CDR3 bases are TGTGCCAGCAGCGACGACTCAGGGATTTGGACTGAAGCTTTCTTT.

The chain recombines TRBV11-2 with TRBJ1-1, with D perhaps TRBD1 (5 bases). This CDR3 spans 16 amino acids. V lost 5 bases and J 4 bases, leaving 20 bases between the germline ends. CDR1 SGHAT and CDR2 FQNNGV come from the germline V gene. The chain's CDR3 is CASSQTVGGGVTEAFF. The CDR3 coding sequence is TGTGCCAGCAGCCAGACCGTGGGGGGTGGGGTCACTGAAGCTTTCTTT.

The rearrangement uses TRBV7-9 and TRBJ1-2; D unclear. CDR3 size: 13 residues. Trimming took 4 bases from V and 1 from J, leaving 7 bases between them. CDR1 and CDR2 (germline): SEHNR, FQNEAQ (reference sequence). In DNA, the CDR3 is TGTGCCAGCAGCTCGGAGGTTAACTATGGCTACACCTTC. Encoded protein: CASSSEVNYGYTF.

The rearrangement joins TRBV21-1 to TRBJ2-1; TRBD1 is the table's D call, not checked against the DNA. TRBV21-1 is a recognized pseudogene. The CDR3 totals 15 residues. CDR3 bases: TGTGCCAGCAGCAAAGACCCAGGGGACAGGGGGCGGGAATTCTTC. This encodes CASSKDPGDRGREFF.

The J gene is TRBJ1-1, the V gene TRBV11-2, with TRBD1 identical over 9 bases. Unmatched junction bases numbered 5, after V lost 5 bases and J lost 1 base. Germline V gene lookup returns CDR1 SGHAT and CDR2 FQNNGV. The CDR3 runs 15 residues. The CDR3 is CASSPGQGPNTEAFF. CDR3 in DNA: TGTGCCAGCAGCCCGGGACAGGGCCCGAACACTGAAGCTTTCTTT.

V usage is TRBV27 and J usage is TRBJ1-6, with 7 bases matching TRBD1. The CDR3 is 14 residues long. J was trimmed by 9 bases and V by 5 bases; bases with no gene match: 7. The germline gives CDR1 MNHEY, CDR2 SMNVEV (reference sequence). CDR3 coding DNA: TGTGCCAGCAGTCTAGGGGGACAGTCTTCACCCCTCCACTTT. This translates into CASSLGGQSSPLHF.

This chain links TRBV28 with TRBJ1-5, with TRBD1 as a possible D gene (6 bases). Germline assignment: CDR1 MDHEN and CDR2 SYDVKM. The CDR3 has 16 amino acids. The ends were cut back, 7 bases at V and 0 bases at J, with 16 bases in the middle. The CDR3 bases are TGTGCCAGCACCCCCTTGACAGGATATAGCAATCAGCCCCAGCATTTT. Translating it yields CASTPLTGYSNQPQHF. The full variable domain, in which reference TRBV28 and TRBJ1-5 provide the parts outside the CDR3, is DVKVTQSSRYLVKRTGEKVFLECVQDMDHENMFWYRQDPGLGLRLIYFSYDVKMKEKGDIPEGYSVSREKKERFSLILESASTNQTSMYLCASTPLTGYSNQPQHFGDGTRLSIL.

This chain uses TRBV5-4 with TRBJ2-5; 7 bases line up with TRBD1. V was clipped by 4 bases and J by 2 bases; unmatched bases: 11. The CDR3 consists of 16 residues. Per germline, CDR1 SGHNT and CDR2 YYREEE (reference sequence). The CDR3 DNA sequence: TGTGCCAGCAGCACTTCAATGACAGGGCGGCAAGAGACCCAGTACTTC. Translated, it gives CASSTSMTGRQETQYF.

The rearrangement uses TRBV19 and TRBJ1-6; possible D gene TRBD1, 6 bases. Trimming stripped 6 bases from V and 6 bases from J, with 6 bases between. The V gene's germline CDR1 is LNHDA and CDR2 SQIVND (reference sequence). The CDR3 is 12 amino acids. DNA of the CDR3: TGTGCCAGTAGACAGGGTAATTCACCCCTCCACTTT. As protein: CASRQGNSPLHF.